This entry lists 4 T cell receptor beta chains sequenced from one sample in a study of blood T cell repertoires in COVID-19. Libraries were prepared by immunoSEQ multiplex PCR; TCRdb keeps only in-frame clonotypes and omits some of them. The data contain fewer than 85,000 clones, 65% to 80% of them singletons. Specimen: peripheral blood. All receptors come from an elderly woman with active or convalescent COVID-19.

The chain is built from TRBV2 and TRBJ2-1, with D uncertain. Germline CDR1 is SNHLY and CDR2 is FYNNEI. Trimming pared 2 bases from V and 14 bases from J, leaving 7 bases between. This CDR3 has 10 residues. CDR3 loop: CASSEIIEFF. For the CDR3, the DNA is TGTGCCAGCAGTGAAATAATCGAGTTCTTC.

The V call is TRBV27, the J call TRBJ1-1, with TRBD1 identical over 9 bases. The junction had 13 bases not matched to a gene; V was cut back by 7 bases and J by 10 bases. Germline CDR1 and CDR2: MNHEY and SMNVEV (reference sequence). The CDR3 has 14 residues. The CDR3 sequence is CASTPGTGWIGAFF. The CDR3 bases are TGTGCCAGCACCCCCGGGACAGGGTGGATAGGAGCTTTCTTT.

This clone was observed a handful of times. The gene calls are TRBV28 and TRBJ2-5; 16 bases are a match to TRBD2. The CDR3 spans 18 residues. The germline V gene has CDR1 MDHEN and CDR2 SYDVKM. After removal of 6 bases from V and 5 bases from J, the junction contained 12 bases not matched to a gene. The CDR3 region has the DNA TGTGCCAGCAGCACTGGGACTAGCGGGGGGGCCTCACTGGAGACCCAGTACTTC. This codes for CASSTGTSGGASLETQYF. Based on the CDR3 plus reference TRBV28 and TRBJ2-5, the full variable domain is DVKVTQSSRYLVKRTGEKVFLECVQDMDHENMFWYRQDPGLGLRLIYFSYDVKMKEKGDIPEGYSVSREKKERFSLILESASTNQTSMYLCASSTGTSGGASLETQYFGPGTRLLVL.

The chain has TRBV28 and TRBJ1-1; D gene uncertain. The length of the CDR3 is 14 residues. Trimming removed 6 bases at V and 4 bases at J, with 15 bases between. Germline values: CDR1 MDHEN, CDR2 SYDVKM. The CDR3 DNA reads as TGTGCCAGCAGGGCAGCGGGTACGGCCACTGAAGCTTTCTTT. This translates into CASRAAGTATEAFF.